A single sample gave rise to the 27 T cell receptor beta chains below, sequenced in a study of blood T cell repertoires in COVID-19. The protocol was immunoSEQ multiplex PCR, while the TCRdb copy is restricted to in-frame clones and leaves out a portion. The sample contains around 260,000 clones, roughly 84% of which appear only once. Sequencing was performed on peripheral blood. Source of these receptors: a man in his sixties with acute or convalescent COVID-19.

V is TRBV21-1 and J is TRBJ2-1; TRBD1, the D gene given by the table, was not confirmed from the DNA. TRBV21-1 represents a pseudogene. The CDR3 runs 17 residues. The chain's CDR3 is CASSSDRVRGSYNEQFF. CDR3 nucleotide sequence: TGTGCCAGCAGTTCGGACAGGGTGAGGGGCTCCTACAATGAGCAGTTCTTC.

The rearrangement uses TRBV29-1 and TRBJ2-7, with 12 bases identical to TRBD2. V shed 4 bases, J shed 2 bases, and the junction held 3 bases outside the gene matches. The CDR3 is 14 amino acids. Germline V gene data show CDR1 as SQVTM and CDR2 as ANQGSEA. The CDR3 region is CSVVTSGGTYEQYF. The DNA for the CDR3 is TGCAGCGTTGTAACTAGCGGGGGGACCTACGAGCAGTACTTC.

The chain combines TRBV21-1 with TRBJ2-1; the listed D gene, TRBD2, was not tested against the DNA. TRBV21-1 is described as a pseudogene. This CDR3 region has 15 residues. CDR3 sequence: CASSPRLAGEGEQFF. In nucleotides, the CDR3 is TGTGCCAGCAGCCCACGACTAGCGGGAGAGGGTGAGCAGTTCTTC.

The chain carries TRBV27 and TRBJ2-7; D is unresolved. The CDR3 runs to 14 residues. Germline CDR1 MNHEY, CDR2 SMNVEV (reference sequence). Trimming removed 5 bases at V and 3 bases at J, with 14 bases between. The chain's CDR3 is CASSHIQRSYEQYF. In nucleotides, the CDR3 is TGTGCCAGCAGTCATATTCAACGGAGCTACGAGCAGTACTTC.

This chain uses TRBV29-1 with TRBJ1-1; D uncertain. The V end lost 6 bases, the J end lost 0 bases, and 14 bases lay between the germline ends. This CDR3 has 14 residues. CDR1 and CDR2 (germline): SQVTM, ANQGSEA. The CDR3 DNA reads TGCAGCGTGGATGAGCGGCCGCTGAACACTGAAGCTTTCTTT. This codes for CSVDERPLNTEAFF. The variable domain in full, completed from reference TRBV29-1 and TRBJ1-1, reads SAVISQKPSRDICQRGTSLTIQCQVDSQVTMMFWYRQQPGQSLTLIATANQGSEATYESGFVIDKFPISRPNLTFSTLTVSNMSPEDSSIYLCSVDERPLNTEAFFGQGTRLTVV.

CDR3 region: CASSLIIASGRAHEQFF. The CDR3 nucleotides read TGTGCCAGCAGCCTGATAATTGCTAGCGGGAGGGCGCATGAGCAGTTCTTC. This chain uses TRBV14 with TRBJ2-1, with TRBD2 identical over 12 bases. The CDR3 is made up of 17 amino acids. The germline CDR1 and CDR2 sequences are SGHDN and FVKESK. The V gene end was trimmed by 4 bases and the J gene end by 8 bases; junction bases not matched to a gene: 12.

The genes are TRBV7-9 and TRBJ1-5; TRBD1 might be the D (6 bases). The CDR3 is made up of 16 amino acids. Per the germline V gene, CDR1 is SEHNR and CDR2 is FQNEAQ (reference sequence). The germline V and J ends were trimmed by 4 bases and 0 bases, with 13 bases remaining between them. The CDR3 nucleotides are TGTGCCAGCAGCTCCCTTGGACAGAATAGCAATCAGCCCCAGCATTTT. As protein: CASSSLGQNSNQPQHF.

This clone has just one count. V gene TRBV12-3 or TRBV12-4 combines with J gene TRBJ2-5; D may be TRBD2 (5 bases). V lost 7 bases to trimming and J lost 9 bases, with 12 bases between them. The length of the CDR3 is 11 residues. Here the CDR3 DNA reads TGTGCCAGCACCCATGGCGGGTCCCAGTACTTC. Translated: CASTHGGSQYF.

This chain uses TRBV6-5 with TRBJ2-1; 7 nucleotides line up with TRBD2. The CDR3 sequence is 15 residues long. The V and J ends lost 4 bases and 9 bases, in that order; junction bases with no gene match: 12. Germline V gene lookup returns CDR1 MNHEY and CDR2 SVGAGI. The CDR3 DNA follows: TGTGCCAGCAGTTCCCTCTTTGGGACTAACCTTGAGCAGTTCTTC. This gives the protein CASSSLFGTNLEQFF.

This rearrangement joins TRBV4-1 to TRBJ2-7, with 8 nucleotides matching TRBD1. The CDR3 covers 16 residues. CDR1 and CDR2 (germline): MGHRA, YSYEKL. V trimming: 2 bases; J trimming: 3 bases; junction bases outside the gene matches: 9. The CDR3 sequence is CASSQPTTGVFYEQYF. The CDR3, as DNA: TGCGCCAGCAGCCAACCGACGACAGGGGTATTCTACGAGCAGTACTTC.

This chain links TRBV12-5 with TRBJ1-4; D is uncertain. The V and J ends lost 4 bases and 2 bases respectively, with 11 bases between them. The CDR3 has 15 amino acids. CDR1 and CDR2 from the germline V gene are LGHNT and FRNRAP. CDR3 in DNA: TGTGCTAGTGGTTACGACTCGAGCACTAATGAAAAACTGTTTTTT. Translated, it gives CASGYDSSTNEKLFF.

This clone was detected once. The CDR3 nucleotides are TGTGCCAGCAGTTACAGCACTAGCAATGAGCAGTTCTTC. Amino acid sequence: CASSYSTSNEQFF. The chain uses TRBV6-5 and TRBJ2-1; the D gene is possibly TRBD2 (5 bases). Trimming shortened V by 2 bases and J by 6 bases, and 8 bases separated the two germline ends. The germline V gene encodes CDR1 MNHEY and CDR2 SVGAGI. This CDR3 has 13 amino acids.

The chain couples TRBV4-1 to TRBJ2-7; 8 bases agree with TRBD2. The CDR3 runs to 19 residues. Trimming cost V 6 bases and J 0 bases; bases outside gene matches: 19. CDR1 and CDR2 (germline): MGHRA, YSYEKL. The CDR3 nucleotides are TGCGCCAGCAGTCCAAGCGGACTAGCACGTAGAGGTAGCTCCTACGAGCAGTACTTC. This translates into CASSPSGLARRGSSYEQYF.

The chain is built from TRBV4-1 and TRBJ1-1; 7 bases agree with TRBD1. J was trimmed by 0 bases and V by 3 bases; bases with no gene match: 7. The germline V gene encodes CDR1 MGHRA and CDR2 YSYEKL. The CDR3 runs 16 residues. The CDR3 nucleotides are TGCGCCAGCAGCCAGTACTTGACAGGGATGAACACTGAAGCTTTCTTT. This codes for CASSQYLTGMNTEAFF.

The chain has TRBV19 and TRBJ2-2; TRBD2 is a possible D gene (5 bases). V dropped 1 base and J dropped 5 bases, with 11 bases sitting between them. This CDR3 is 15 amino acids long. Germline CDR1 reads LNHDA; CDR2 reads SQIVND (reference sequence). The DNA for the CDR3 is TGTGCCAGTAGTATAGGTCCCCGGGGAACCGGGGAGCTGTTTTTT. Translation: CASSIGPRGTGELFF.

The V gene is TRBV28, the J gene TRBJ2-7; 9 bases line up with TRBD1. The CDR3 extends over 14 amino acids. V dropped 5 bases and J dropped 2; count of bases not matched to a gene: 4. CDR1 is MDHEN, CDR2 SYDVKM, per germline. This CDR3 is CASSPGQGPYEQYF. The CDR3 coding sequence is TGTGCCAGCAGTCCGGGACAGGGACCCTACGAGCAGTACTTC.

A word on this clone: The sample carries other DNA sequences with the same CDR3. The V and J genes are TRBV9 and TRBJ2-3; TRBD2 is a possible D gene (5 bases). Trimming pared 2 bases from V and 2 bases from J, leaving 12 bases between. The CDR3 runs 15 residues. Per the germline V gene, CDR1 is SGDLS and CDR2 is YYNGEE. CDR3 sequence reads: CASSVSGSFTDTQYF. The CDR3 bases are TGTGCCAGCAGCGTGAGCGGAAGCTTCACAGATACGCAGTATTTT.

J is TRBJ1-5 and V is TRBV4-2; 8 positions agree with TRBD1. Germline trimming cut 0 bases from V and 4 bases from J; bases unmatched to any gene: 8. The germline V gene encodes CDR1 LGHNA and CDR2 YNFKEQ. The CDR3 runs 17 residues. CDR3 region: CASSQDINRGGNQPQHF. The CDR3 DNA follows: TGTGCCAGCAGCCAAGATATCAACAGGGGGGGAAATCAGCCCCAGCATTTT.

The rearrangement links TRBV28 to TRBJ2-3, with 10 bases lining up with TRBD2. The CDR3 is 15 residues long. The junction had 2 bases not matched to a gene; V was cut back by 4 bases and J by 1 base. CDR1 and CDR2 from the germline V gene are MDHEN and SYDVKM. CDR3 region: CASSSLAGGTDTQYF. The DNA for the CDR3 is TGTGCCAGCAGTTCCCTAGCGGGGGGCACAGATACGCAGTATTTT.

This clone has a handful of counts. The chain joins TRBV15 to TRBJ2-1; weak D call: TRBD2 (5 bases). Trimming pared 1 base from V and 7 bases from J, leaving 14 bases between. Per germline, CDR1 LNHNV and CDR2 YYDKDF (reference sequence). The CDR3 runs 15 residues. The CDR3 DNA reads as TGTGCCACCAGCAGAGGCGGACTGGAGGAGAATGAGCAGTTCTTC. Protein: CATSRGGLEENEQFF.

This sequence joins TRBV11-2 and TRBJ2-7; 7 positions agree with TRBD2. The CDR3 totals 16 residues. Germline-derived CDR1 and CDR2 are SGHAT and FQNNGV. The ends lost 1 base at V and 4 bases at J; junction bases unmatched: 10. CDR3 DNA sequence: TGTGCCAGCAGCTTAGGTTCGGCTAGCGGAAAATACGAGCAGTACTTC. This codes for CASSLGSASGKYEQYF.

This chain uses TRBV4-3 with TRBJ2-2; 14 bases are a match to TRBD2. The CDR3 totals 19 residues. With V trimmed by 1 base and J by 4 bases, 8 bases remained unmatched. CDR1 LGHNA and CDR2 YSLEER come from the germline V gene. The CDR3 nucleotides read TGCGCCAGCAGCCAAGCCCCAGGACTAGCGGGAGGCTTCACCGGGGAGCTGTTTTTT. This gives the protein CASSQAPGLAGGFTGELFF.

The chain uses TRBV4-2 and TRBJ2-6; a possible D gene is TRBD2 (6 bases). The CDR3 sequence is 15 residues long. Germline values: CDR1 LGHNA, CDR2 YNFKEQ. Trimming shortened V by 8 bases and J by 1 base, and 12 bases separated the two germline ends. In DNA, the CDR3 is TGTGCCAGCGGGCGGGGCTGGTCTGGGGCCAACGTCCTGACTTTC. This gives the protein CASGRGWSGANVLTF.

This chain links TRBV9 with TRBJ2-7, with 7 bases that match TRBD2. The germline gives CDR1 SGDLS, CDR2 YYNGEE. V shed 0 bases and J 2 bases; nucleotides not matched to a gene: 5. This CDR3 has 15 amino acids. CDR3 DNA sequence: TGTGCCAGCAGCGTAGATCCGGGGGGAACCTACGAGCAGTACTTC. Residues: CASSVDPGGTYEQYF.

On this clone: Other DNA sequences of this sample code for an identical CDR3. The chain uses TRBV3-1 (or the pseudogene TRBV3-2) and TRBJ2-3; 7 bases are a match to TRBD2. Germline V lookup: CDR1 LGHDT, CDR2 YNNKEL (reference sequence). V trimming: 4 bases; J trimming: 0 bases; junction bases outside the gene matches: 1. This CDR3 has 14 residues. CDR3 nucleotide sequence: TGTGCCAGCAGCCGGCGGGGGAGCACAGATACGCAGTATTTT. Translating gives CASSRRGSTDTQYF.

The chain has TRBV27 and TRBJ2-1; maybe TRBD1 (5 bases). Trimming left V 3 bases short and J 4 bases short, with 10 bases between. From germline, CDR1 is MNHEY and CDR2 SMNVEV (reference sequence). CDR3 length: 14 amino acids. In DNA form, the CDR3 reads TGTGCCAGCAGTTTCTGGGGCGATTACAATGAGCAGTTCTTC. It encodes CASSFWGDYNEQFF.

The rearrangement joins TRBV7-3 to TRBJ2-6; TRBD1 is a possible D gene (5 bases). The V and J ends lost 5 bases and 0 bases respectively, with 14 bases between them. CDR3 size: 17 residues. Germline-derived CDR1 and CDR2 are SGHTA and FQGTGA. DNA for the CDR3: TGTGCCAGCAGCACCAGCCTAGGGGCCTCTGGGGCCAACGTCCTGACTTTC. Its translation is CASSTSLGASGANVLTF.